The subject of this entry is one T cell receptor (beta chain). This specimen comes from a study of blood T cell repertoires in COVID-19. Sequencing was performed with immunoSEQ multiplex PCR; in TCRdb, only in-frame clones are kept and a portion is missing. In the table there are hundreds of thousands of clones, approximately 84% of which are singletons. Trimming shortened V by 1 base and J by 0 bases, and 6 bases separated the two germline ends. The CDR3 extends over 14 amino acids. The germline gives CDR1 SEHNR, CDR2 FQNEAQ (reference sequence). This chain links TRBV7-9 with TRBJ1-2; D not certain. The TCR comes from a man in his forties or fifties who had recovered from COVID-19. Sequencing was done on a sample of PBMCs or T cells enriched from blood (not recorded which). The CDR3 is CASSLVSTNYGYTF. In DNA, the CDR3 is TGTGCCAGCAGCTTAGTTTCCACTAACTATGGCTACACCTTC.